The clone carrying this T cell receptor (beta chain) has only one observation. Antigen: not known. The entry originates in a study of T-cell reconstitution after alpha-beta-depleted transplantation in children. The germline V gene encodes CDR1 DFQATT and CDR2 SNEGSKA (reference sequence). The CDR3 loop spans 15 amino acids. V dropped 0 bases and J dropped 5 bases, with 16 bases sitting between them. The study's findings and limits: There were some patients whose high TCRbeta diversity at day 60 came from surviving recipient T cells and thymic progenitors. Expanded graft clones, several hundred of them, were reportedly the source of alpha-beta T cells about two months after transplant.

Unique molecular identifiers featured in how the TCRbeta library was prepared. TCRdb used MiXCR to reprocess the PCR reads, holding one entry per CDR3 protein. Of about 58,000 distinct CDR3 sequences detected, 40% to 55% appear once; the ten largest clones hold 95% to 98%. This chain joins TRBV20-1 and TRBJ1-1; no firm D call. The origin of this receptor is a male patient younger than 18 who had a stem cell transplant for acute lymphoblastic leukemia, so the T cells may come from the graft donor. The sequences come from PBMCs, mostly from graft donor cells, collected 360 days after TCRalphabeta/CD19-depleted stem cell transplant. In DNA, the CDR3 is TGCAGTGCTAGAGATCCGGCCAGTTCCTTTACTGAAGCTTTCTTT. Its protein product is CSARDPASSFTEAFF.